Listed below are T cell receptor beta chains from one sample, sequenced in a study of blood T cell repertoires in COVID-19. Libraries were prepared by immunoSEQ multiplex PCR; TCRdb keeps only in-frame clonotypes and omits some of them. The sample has fewer than 350,000 clones; around 81% are singletons. Sequencing input: peripheral blood. The source of these receptors is a woman aged 60 to 75 with active or convalescent COVID-19. CDR3s include the opening cysteine and the closing phenylalanine or tryptophan. Fields, in order: J gene, clone size, V gene, D gene, CDR3 protein, CDR3 DNA. D genes are given only for firm matches. Clone size is not always given. Where it is, it says once, few, many or a class for expanded clones.

TRBJ1-5 | NA | TRBV6-2/TRBV6-3 | NA | CASSFRQERQPQHF | TGTGCCAGCAGTTTCCGACAAGAGCGGCAGCCCCAGCATTTT
TRBJ1-2 | NA | TRBV28 | NA | CASSTGYYGYTF | TGTGCCAGCAGTACGGGGTACTATGGCTACACCTTC
TRBJ1-2 | NA | TRBV19 | TRBD1 | CASRLQGANYGYTF | TGTGCCAGTCGCCTACAGGGGGCTAACTATGGCTACACCTTC
TRBJ2-3 | NA | TRBV6-2/TRBV6-3 | TRBD2 | CASSPLLAGVWDTQYF | TGTGCCAGCAGTCCCCTCCTAGCGGGGGTTTGGGATACGCAGTATTTT
TRBJ2-3 | NA | TRBV2 | TRBD2 | CASRLAGGTDTQYF | TGTGCCAGCAGATTAGCGGGGGGCACAGATACGCAGTATTTT
TRBJ2-3 | once | TRBV24-1 | NA | CATSTGTDTQYF | TGTGCCACCAGTACGGGAACAGATACGCAGTATTTT
TRBJ1-2 | NA | TRBV18 | NA | CASSATGLGYTF | TGTGCCAGCTCAGCCACAGGGCTTGGCTACACCTTC
TRBJ2-2 | NA | TRBV25-1 | TRBD1 | CASKGQGATGELFF | TGTGCCAGCAAAGGACAGGGGGCCACCGGGGAGCTGTTTTTT
TRBJ2-1 | NA | TRBV5-4 | TRBD2 | CASSLGGLAKSNEQFF | TGTGCCAGCAGCTTGGGGGGACTAGCCAAGTCCAATGAGCAGTTCTTC
TRBJ2-3 | NA | TRBV5-4 | NA | CASSLAGTSDTQYF | TGTGCCAGCAGCTTAGCGGGTACGTCAGATACGCAGTATTTT
TRBJ2-3 | NA | TRBV23-1 | TRBD1 | CASSPGGQGGFTDTQYF | TGCGCCAGCAGTCCTGGGGGACAGGGGGGATTCACAGATACGCAGTATTTT
TRBJ1-1 | NA | TRBV15 | TRBD1 | CATSRALSGGPRAFF | TGTGCCACCAGCAGAGCCCTCTCAGGGGGACCCCGAGCTTTCTTT
TRBJ1-5 | NA | TRBV5-8 | TRBD1 | CASSFRDRGPQQPQHF | TGTGCCAGCAGCTTCAGAGACAGGGGGCCGCAGCAGCCCCAGCATTTT
TRBJ2-1 | NA | TRBV30 | NA | CAWKIGLHNEQFF | TGTGCCTGGAAGATAGGACTCCACAATGAGCAGTTCTTC
TRBJ1-3 | few | TRBV5-1 | NA | CASSSGASGNTIYF | TGCGCCAGCAGCTCAGGGGCGTCTGGAAACACCATATATTTT
TRBJ1-5 | once | TRBV4-3 | NA | CASSQENQGNQPQHF | TGCGCCAGCAGCCAAGAAAACCAGGGCAATCAGCCCCAGCATTTT
TRBJ1-2 | NA | TRBV28 | NA | CASSLLGTFYGYTF | TGTGCCAGCAGTTTGCTCGGGACTTTCTATGGCTACACCTTC
TRBJ1-4 | NA | TRBV19 | NA | CASSMVSSFATNEKLFF | TGTGCCAGTAGTATGGTCAGTTCCTTTGCAACTAATGAAAAACTGTTTTTT
TRBJ2-1 | NA | TRBV6-9 | NA | CASSYRGEQFF | TGTGCCAGCAGTTATAGGGGGGAGCAGTTCTTC
TRBJ2-7 | NA | TRBV28 | TRBD1 | CASSPGQGATYEQYF | TGTGCCAGCAGTCCCGGACAGGGGGCGACCTACGAGCAGTACTTC
TRBJ2-1 | NA | TRBV30 | NA | CAWRADFSYNEQFF | TGTGCCTGGAGGGCGGACTTCTCCTACAATGAGCAGTTCTTC
TRBJ2-5 | NA | TRBV5-1 | TRBD2 | CASSGGLAGETQYF | TGCGCCAGCAGCGGGGGACTAGCGGGAGAGACCCAGTACTTC
TRBJ1-4 | NA | TRBV19 | TRBD1 | CASSIETGGKEGYEKLFF | TGTGCCAGTAGTATAGAAACAGGGGGCAAGGAGGGGTATGAAAAACTGTTTTTT
TRBJ1-5 | NA | TRBV29-1 | NA | CSVKGQGRPQHF | TGCAGCGTTAAGGGGCAGGGGAGACCCCAGCATTTT
TRBJ1-1 | NA | TRBV2 | TRBD1 | CASSPTGQVIFEAFF | TGTGCCAGCAGCCCCACGGGACAGGTGATTTTTGAAGCTTTCTTT
TRBJ2-3 | once | TRBV10-1 | TRBD2 | CASSLLAGDTDTQYF | TGCGCCAGCAGTCTACTAGCGGGGGACACAGATACGCAGTATTTT